This passage covers 25 T cell receptor beta chains from one sample sequenced in a study of blood T cell repertoires in COVID-19. This table comes from immunoSEQ multiplex PCR, and its TCRdb copy is limited to in-frame clones, with some not included. The sample carries roughly 87,000 clones, more than 70% recorded once. Source material: peripheral blood. Every receptor here comes from a man aged 55 to 70 with acute or convalescent COVID-19.

This clone occurred a few times. The chain carries TRBV11-2 and TRBJ2-7; perhaps TRBD2 as D (5 bases). V lost 1 base and J 2 bases, leaving 9 bases between the germline ends. In germline, CDR1 is SGHAT, CDR2 FQNNGV. The CDR3 contains 14 residues. The DNA for the CDR3 is TGTGCCAGCAGCTTAGCTAGCTATACCTACGAGCAGTACTTC. It encodes CASSLASYTYEQYF.

V gene TRBV3-1 (or the pseudogene TRBV3-2) combines with J gene TRBJ2-3; 13 bases are shared with TRBD2. Germline trimming cut 4 bases from V and 4 bases from J; bases unmatched to any gene: 11. The length of the CDR3 is 18 residues. The germline V gene has CDR1 LGHDT and CDR2 YNNKEL (reference sequence). CDR3 region: CASSLGLTSGRAPDTQYF. CDR3 in DNA: TGTGCCAGCAGCCTAGGGCTCACTAGCGGGAGGGCCCCAGATACGCAGTATTTT.

The chain combines TRBV19 with TRBJ2-1; TRBD1 aligns across 7 bases. Trimming took 8 bases from V and 3 from J; bases not matched to a gene: 7. Germline CDR1 and CDR2: LNHDA and SQIVND (reference sequence). CDR3 length equals 14 residues. The CDR3 sequence is CASSRDRDYNEQFF. In DNA, the CDR3 is TGTGCCAGTTCTCGGGACAGAGACTACAATGAGCAGTTCTTC. The full variable domain, with the rest looked up from reference TRBV19 and TRBJ2-1, is DGGITQSPKYLFRKEGQNVTLSCEQNLNHDAMYWYRQDPGQGLRLIYYSQIVNDFQKGDIAEGYSVSREKKESFPLTVTSAQKNPTAFYLCASSRDRDYNEQFFGPGTRLTVL.

The J gene is TRBJ1-3, the V gene TRBV5-1, with D uncertain. This CDR3 has 16 residues. Germline V CDR1 and CDR2: SGHRS, YFSETQ. Deletions cut 5 bases from V and 1 base from J, with 16 bases between. The CDR3 reads CASSPLLGASGNTIYF. DNA for the CDR3: TGCGCCAGCAGTCCCCTCTTGGGCGCATCTGGAAACACCATATATTTT.

J is TRBJ2-2 and V is TRBV2; D possibly corresponds to TRBD1 (6 bases). The CDR3 has 14 residues. The V end lost 1 base, the J end lost 7 bases, and 10 bases lay between the germline ends. Germline loops: CDR1 SNHLY, CDR2 FYNNEI. DNA for the CDR3: TGTGCCAGCAGTGAAGTAACAGGGTACGGGGAGCTGTTTTTT. Protein product: CASSEVTGYGELFF. Full variable domain (missing parts from reference TRBV2 and TRBJ2-2): EPEVTQTPSHQVTQMGQEVILRCVPISNHLYFYWYRQILGQKVEFLVSFYNNEISEKSEIFDDQFSVERPDGSNFTLKIRSTKLEDSAMYFCASSEVTGYGELFFGEGSRLTVL.

This clone turned up a few times. Other DNA sequences in the sample encode the same CDR3. The CDR3 here is CASSLEANTEAFF. As DNA, the CDR3 is TGTGCCAGCAGCTTGGAGGCGAACACTGAAGCTTTCTTT. The chain recombines TRBV11-2 with TRBJ1-1; D remains ambiguous. In germline, CDR1 is SGHAT, CDR2 FQNNGV. The V gene lost 3 bases and the J gene lost 1 base, with 6 bases spanning the gap. This CDR3 has 13 residues.

A single count supports this clone. The chain has TRBV5-5 and TRBJ2-3; TRBD1 might be the D (6 bases). Trimming stripped 2 bases from V and 1 base from J, with 8 bases between. The CDR3 sequence is 14 residues long. From germline, CDR1 is SGHKS and CDR2 YYEKEE (reference sequence). The CDR3 nucleotides are TGTGCCAGCAGCTTACAGGGTGGCACAGATACGCAGTATTTT. As protein: CASSLQGGTDTQYF. The variable domain in full, with the rest retrieved from reference TRBV5-5 and TRBJ2-3, is DAGVTQSPTHLIKTRGQQVTLRCSPISGHKSVSWYQQVLGQGPQFIFQYYEKEERGRGNFPDRFSARQFPNYSSELNVNALLLGDSALYLCASSLQGGTDTQYFGPGTRLTVL.

The rearrangement uses TRBV6-5 and TRBJ2-2, with 7 bases fitting TRBD1. Looked up from germline, CDR1 is MNHEY and CDR2 is SVGAGI. This CDR3 region has 14 residues. Trimming removed 6 bases from V and 6 bases from J; junction bases left unmatched: 7. The CDR3 is CASSDRVKAGELFF. In nucleotides, the CDR3 is TGTGCCAGCAGCGACAGGGTCAAGGCCGGGGAGCTGTTTTTT.

The chain recombines TRBV28 with TRBJ2-1; 8 nucleotides agree with TRBD1. This CDR3 is built from 12 residues. V was clipped by 3 bases and J by 12 bases; unmatched bases: 4. CDR1 MDHEN and CDR2 SYDVKM come from the germline V gene. CDR3: CASSFRGTGQFF. The CDR3 coding sequence is TGTGCCAGCAGTTTCAGGGGGACAGGGCAGTTCTTC. Filled out from reference TRBV28 and TRBJ2-1, the complete variable domain reads DVKVTQSSRYLVKRTGEKVFLECVQDMDHENMFWYRQDPGLGLRLIYFSYDVKMKEKGDIPEGYSVSREKKERFSLILESASTNQTSMYLCASSFRGTGQFFGPGTRLTVL.

The V and J genes are TRBV5-1 and TRBJ2-5; 8 bases fit TRBD1. CDR1 is SGHRS and CDR2 is YFSETQ in the germline V gene. V dropped 3 bases and J dropped 9; count of bases not matched to a gene: 10. CDR3 length equals 14 residues. This CDR3 reads CASSSGQGVMAQYF. For the CDR3, the DNA is TGCGCCAGCAGCTCTGGACAGGGTGTGATGGCCCAGTACTTC.

In DNA, the CDR3 is TGTGCCAGCAGCATACGCGGGCTGATGAACACTGAAGCTTTCTTT. It is translated as CASSIRGLMNTEAFF. This sequence joins TRBV11-2 and TRBJ1-1; D unclear. CDR3 length: 15 residues. In germline, CDR1 is SGHAT, CDR2 FQNNGV. Trimming cost V 5 bases and J 0 bases, with 13 bases left between them.

The count of this clone is one. The chain recombines TRBV30 with TRBJ1-2, with D possibly TRBD1 on 6 matching bases. The V and J ends lost 5 bases and 7 bases respectively, with 11 bases between them. The CDR3 extends over 11 amino acids. CDR1 and CDR2 from the germline V gene are GTSNPN and SVGIG (reference sequence). CDR3 in DNA: TGTGCCTGGGTCACAGGGTTTGGCTACACCTTC. Its protein product is CAWVTGFGYTF.

This rearrangement joins TRBV3-1 (or the pseudogene TRBV3-2) to TRBJ2-7; 8 positions agree with TRBD2. The J segment lost 6 bases and the V segment lost 0 bases, leaving 7 bases of the junction unmatched. There are 15 residues in the CDR3. Germline V gives CDR1 LGHDT, CDR2 YNNKEL (reference sequence). CDR3 nucleotide sequence: TGTGCCAGCAGCCAAGATCTGGCGGGAGGCCGCGAGCAGTACTTC. Its protein is CASSQDLAGGREQYF.

The V gene is TRBV6-6, the J gene TRBJ1-1; D gene ambiguous. The CDR3 spans 13 residues. Looked up from germline, CDR1 is MNHNY and CDR2 is SVGAGI (reference sequence). V lost 4 bases, J lost 4 bases, and 10 bases lay in between. The CDR3 nucleotides are TGTGCCAGCAGTTCCGAGCCCTTCACTGAAGCTTTCTTT. Translated: CASSSEPFTEAFF.

V and J are TRBV5-4 and TRBJ1-1, with D perhaps matching TRBD1 (5 bases). Trimming removed 4 bases at V and 5 bases at J, with 12 bases between. There are 13 residues in the CDR3. In germline, CDR1 is SGHNT, CDR2 YYREEE (reference sequence). CDR3 sequence reads: CASSPQGRTEAFF. In nucleotides, the CDR3 is TGTGCCAGCAGCCCTCAGGGTAGAACTGAAGCTTTCTTT.

The chain links TRBV4-1 to TRBJ2-7; D ambiguous. The CDR3 extends over 13 amino acids. V lost 3 bases to trimming and J lost 4 bases, with 10 bases between them. Germline values: CDR1 MGHRA, CDR2 YSYEKL. The DNA of the CDR3 is TGCGCCAGCAGCCATAGACTCCTTTACGAGCAGTACTTC. Translation gives CASSHRLLYEQYF.

J is TRBJ2-7 and V is TRBV5-6; the match to TRBD2 covers 11 bases. The trim removed 3 bases at V and 2 bases at J, leaving 4 bases unmatched. Germline lookup yields CDR1 SGHDT and CDR2 YYEEEE. This CDR3 has 15 amino acids. CDR3 protein: CASSSGTSGPYEQYF. The CDR3 DNA reads as TGTGCCAGCAGCTCCGGGACTAGCGGCCCCTACGAGCAGTACTTC.

CDR3 DNA: TGTGCCAGCAGTGGAGGGGAGGGATTACTTTTCCACAATGAGCAGTTCTTC. Translation gives CASSGGEGLLFHNEQFF. The chain has TRBV25-1 and TRBJ2-1, with TRBD2 matching 7 bases. The CDR3 covers 17 residues. The V segment lost 4 bases and the J segment 5 bases; nucleotides outside the gene matches: 14. Per the germline V gene, CDR1 is MGHDK and CDR2 is SYGVNS.

The rearrangement joins TRBV28 to TRBJ2-3, with 8 nucleotides matching TRBD2. The CDR3 is 17 amino acids. Germline-derived CDR1 and CDR2 are MDHEN and SYDVKM. Germline trimming cut 4 bases from V and 3 bases from J; bases unmatched to any gene: 12. DNA for the CDR3: TGTGCCAGCAGTTCCAGTGGTAGCGGGATAGTGACAGATACGCAGTATTTT. Its protein is CASSSSGSGIVTDTQYF.

The V and J genes are TRBV5-1 and TRBJ1-5; the D is unclear. This CDR3 has 15 residues. V lost 10 bases and J 3 bases, leaving 20 bases between the germline ends. Germline V lookup: CDR1 SGHRS, CDR2 YFSETQ. The CDR3 DNA reads as TGCGCCCGCTCGCGGGCAGATTACTACAATCAGCCCCAGCATTTT. Encoded protein: CARSRADYYNQPQHF. The variable domain in full, with the rest retrieved from reference TRBV5-1 and TRBJ1-5, is KAGVTQTPRYLIKTRGQQVTLSCSPISGHRSVSWYQQTPGQGLQFLFEYFSETQRNKGNFPGRFSGRQFSNSRSEMNVSTLELGDSALYLCARSRADYYNQPQHFGDGTRLSIL.

The chain uses TRBV9 and TRBJ1-2, with 7 positions matching TRBD1. The germline gives CDR1 SGDLS, CDR2 YYNGEE. This CDR3 is 16 amino acids long. V shed 0 bases and J 8 bases; nucleotides not matched to a gene: 13. This CDR3 reads CASSVDSGQGVKGYTF. The CDR3 DNA is TGTGCCAGCAGCGTAGATAGCGGCCAGGGGGTGAAGGGCTACACCTTC.

Regarding this clone: At the DNA level, this CDR3 is encoded by other sequences in the same sample as well. This rearrangement joins TRBV19 to TRBJ1-1; 9 nucleotides match TRBD1. Looked up from germline, CDR1 is LNHDA and CDR2 is SQIVND (reference sequence). V lost 5 bases to trimming and J lost 3 bases; unmatched junction nucleotides: 4. CDR3 length: 14 residues. The CDR3 DNA sequence: TGTGCCAGTAGTGCACGGACAGGGGACACTGAAGCTTTCTTT. Its protein product is CASSARTGDTEAFF.

The chain joins TRBV3-1 (or the pseudogene TRBV3-2) to TRBJ1-3; D uncertain. The V gene lost 7 bases and the J gene lost 4 bases, with 11 bases spanning the gap. Germline CDR1 is LGHDT and CDR2 is YNNKEL (reference sequence). CDR3 length: 13 amino acids. CDR3 sequence (DNA): TGTGCCAGCATGCTGAGGAGCGGAAACACCATATATTTT. Protein sequence: CASMLRSGNTIYF.

This chain joins TRBV6-1 and TRBJ1-5; 8 bases are a match to TRBD1. The CDR3 extends over 16 amino acids. The ends lost 4 bases at V and 0 bases at J; junction bases unmatched: 5. CDR1 and CDR2 from the germline V gene are MNHNS and SASEGT. DNA of the CDR3: TGTGCCAGCAGTGTTTCAGGGGGCGTTAGCAATCAGCCCCAGCATTTT. Translating it yields CASSVSGGVSNQPQHF.

This rearrangement joins TRBV5-1 to TRBJ2-7; 10 nucleotides match TRBD2. CDR1 and CDR2 from the germline V gene are SGHRS and YFSETQ. V lost 0 bases, J lost 3 bases, and 6 bases stayed unmatched. This CDR3 is 16 amino acids long. The CDR3 DNA reads as TGCGCCAGCAGCTTGGTGCTAGCGGGAGTGGGCTACGAGCAGTACTTC. Translation: CASSLVLAGVGYEQYF.